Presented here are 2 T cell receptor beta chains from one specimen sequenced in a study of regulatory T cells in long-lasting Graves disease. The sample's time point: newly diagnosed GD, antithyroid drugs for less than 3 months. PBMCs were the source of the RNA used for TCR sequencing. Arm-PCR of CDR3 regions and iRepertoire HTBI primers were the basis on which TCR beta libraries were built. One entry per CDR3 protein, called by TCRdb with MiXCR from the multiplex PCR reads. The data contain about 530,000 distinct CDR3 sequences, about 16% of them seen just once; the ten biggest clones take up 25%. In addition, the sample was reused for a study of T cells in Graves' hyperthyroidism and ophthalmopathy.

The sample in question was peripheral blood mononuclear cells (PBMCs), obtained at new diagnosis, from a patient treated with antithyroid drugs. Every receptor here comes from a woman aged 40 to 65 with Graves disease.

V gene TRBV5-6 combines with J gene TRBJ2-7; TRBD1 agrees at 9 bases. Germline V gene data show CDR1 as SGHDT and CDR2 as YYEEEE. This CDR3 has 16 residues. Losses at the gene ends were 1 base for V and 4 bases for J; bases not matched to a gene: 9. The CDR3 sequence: CASSLLGTGIRYEQYF. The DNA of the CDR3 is TGTGCCAGCAGCTTGTTGGGGACAGGGATACGATACGAGCAGTACTTC.

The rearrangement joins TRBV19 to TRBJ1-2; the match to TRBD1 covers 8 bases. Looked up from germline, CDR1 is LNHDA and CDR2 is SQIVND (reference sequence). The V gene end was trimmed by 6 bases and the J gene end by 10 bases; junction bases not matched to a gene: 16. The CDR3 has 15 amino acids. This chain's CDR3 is CASRTTPGQAVDYTF. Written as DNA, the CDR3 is TGTGCCAGTAGGACCACCCCGGGACAGGCGGTTGACTACACCTTC.